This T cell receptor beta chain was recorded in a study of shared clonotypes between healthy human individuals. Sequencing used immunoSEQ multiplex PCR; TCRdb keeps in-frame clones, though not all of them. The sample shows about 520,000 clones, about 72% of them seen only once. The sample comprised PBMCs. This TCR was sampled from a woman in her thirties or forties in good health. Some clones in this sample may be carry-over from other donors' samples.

The CDR3 loop reads CASSIGLHGTQHF. Here the CDR3 DNA reads TGTGCCAGCAGCATAGGACTTCACGGGACCCAGCATTTT. The chain has TRBV27 and TRBJ1-5; D ambiguous. The CDR3 extends over 13 amino acids. V was pared by 6 bases and J by 11 bases, with 17 bases between. Germline V gives CDR1 MNHEY, CDR2 SMNVEV (reference sequence).